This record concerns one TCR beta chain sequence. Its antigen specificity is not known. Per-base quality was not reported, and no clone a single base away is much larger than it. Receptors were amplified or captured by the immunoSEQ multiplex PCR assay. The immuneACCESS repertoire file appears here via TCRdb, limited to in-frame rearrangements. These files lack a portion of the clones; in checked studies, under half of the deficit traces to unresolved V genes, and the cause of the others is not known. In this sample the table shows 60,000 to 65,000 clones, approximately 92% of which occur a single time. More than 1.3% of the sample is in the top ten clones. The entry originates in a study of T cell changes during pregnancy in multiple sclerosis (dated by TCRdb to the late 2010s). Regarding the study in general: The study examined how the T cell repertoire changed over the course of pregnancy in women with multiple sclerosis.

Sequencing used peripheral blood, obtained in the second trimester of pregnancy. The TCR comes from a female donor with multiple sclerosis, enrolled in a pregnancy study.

The CDR3: CASSVTPGDTTSEQYF. The DNA reads TGTGCCAGCAGTGTCACTCCCGGGGATACTACGAGCGAGCAGTACTTC. In this chain, TRBV27 is recombined with TRBJ2-7; possibly the D gene is TRBD2, per 5 matching bases. Counted from cysteine to phenylalanine, this CDR3 has 16 amino acids. The sequence is cut down to CDR3 DNA, 48 bases in frame from base 1. The germline V gene (reference sequence) gives CDR1 as MNHEY and CDR2 as SMNVEV. V is reduced by 5 bases and J by 6 bases, leaving a spacing of 23 bases between them.